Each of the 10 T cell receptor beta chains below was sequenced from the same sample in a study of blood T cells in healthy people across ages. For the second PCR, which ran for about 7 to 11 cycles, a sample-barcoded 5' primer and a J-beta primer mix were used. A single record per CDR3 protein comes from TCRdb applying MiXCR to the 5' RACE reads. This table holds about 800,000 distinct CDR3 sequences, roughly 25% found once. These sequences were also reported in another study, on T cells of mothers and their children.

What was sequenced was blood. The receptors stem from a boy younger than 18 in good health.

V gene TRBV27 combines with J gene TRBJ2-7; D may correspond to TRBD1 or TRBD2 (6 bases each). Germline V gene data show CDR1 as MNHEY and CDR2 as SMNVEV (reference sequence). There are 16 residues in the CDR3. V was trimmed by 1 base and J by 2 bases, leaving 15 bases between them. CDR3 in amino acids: CASSLFSGAKTYEQYF. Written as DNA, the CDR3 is TGTGCCAGCAGTTTATTCTCGGGGGCAAAAACCTACGAGCAGTACTTC.

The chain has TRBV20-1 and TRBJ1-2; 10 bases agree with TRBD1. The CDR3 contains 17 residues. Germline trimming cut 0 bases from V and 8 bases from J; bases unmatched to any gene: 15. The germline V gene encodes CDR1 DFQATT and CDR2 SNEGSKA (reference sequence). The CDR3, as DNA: TGCAGTGCTAGAGATGAGACAGGGGGCCTCTATTTGTTGGGCTACACCTTC. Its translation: CSARDETGGLYLLGYTF.

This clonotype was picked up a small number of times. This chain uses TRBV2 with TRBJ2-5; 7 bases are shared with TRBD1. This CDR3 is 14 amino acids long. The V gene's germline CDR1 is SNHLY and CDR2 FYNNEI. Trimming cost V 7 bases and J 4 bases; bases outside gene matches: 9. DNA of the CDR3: TGTGCCAGCACACCGTGGACAGGTGGAGAGACCCAGTACTTC. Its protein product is CASTPWTGGETQYF.

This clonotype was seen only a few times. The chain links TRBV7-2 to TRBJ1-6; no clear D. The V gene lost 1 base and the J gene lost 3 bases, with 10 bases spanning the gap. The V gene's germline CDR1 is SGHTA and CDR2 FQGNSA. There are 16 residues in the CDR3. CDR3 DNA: TGTGCCAGCAGCTTAGTGGCAGGCTTCTATAATTCACCCCTCCACTTT. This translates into CASSLVAGFYNSPLHF.

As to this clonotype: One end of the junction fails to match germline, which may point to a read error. CDR3 DNA: TGTGCCAGCAGCTTATACGGGGGGAACCCTGAAGCTTTCTTT. Encoded protein: CASSLYGGNPEAFF. V usage is TRBV7-8 and J usage is TRBJ1-1; tentative D call: TRBD1 (5 bases). The CDR3 covers 14 residues. CDR1 is SGHVS and CDR2 is FQNEAQ in the germline V gene.

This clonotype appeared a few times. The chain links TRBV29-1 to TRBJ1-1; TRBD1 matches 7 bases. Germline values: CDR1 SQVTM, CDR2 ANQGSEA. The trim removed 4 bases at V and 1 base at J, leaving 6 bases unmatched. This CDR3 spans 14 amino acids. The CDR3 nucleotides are TGCAGCGTTGTCCGACAGGGAAAGAACACTGAAGCTTTCTTT. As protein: CSVVRQGKNTEAFF.

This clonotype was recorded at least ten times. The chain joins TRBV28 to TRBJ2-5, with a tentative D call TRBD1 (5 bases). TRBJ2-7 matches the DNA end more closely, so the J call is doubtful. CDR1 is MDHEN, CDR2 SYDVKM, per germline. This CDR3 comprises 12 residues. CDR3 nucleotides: TGTGCCAGCAGGGGGCTCTCCTACGAGCAGTACTTC. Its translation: CASRGLSYEQYF.

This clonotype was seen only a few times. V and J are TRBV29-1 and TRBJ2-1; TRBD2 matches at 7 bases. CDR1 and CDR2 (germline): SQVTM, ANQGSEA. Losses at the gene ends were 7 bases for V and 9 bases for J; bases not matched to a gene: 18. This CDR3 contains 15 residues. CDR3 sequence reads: CSGRPGAGEGVEQFF. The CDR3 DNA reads TGCAGCGGGAGGCCCGGGGCGGGAGAAGGCGTTGAGCAGTTCTTC.

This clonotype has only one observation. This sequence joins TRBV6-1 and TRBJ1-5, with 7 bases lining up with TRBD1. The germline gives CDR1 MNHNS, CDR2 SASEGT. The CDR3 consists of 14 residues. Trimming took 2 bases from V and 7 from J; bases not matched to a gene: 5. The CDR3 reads CASSEKDRAQPQHF. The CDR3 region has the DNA TGTGCCAGCAGTGAAAAAGACAGGGCCCAGCCCCAGCATTTT.

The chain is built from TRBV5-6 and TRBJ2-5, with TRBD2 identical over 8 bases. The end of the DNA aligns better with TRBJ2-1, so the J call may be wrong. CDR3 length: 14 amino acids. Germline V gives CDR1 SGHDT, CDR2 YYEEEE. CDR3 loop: CASSPLAGNYEQFF. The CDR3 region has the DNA TGTGCCAGCAGCCCCTTAGCGGGGAACTATGAGCAGTTCTTC.